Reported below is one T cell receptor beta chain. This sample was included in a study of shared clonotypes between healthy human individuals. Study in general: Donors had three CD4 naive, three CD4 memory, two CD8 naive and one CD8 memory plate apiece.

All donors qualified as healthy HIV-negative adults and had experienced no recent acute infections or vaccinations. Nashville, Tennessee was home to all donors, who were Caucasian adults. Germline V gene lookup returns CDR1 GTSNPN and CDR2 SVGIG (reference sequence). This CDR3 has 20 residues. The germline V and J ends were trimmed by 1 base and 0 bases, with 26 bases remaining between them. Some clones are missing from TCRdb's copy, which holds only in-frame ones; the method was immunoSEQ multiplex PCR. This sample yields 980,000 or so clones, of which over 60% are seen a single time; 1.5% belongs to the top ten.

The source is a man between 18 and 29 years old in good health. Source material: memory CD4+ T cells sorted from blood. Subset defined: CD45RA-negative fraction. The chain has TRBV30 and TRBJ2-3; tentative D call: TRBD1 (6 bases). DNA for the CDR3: TGTGCCTGGAGTGAATACAGGGCCCCCTCGTCCGCCCCAAGCACAGATACGCAGTATTTT. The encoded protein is CAWSEYRAPSSAPSTDTQYF.